This record concerns one T cell receptor (beta chain) sequence. Antigen: not known. TCRdb keeps only in-frame clones here, not all; method: immunoSEQ multiplex PCR. The table shows tens of thousands of clones, with around 90% occurring only once. This specimen belongs to a study of graft-versus-host responses after intestinal transplantation. Findings and limits, study-wide: Early after transplant, HvG declines were associated with peak levels of circulating GvH clones.

CDR3 length equals 16 residues. CDR1 SGDLS and CDR2 YYNGEE come from the germline V gene. V lost 1 base, J lost 4 bases, and 15 bases lay in between. The sample here was unstimulated CD4+ T cells sorted from spleen or lymph node cells, taken before transplant. The V gene is TRBV9, the J gene TRBJ2-1, with a weak D call TRBD2 (6 bases). The sequence derives from a human donor who was the organ donor for an intestinal transplant. The CDR3, as DNA: TGTGCCAGCAGCGTACTAGGAGGGCCAGATTACAATGAGCAGTTCTTC. It encodes CASSVLGGPDYNEQFF. The full variable domain, completed using reference TRBV9 and TRBJ2-1, is DSGVTQTPKHLITATGQRVTLRCSPRSGDLSVYWYQQSLDQGLQFLIQYYNGEERAKGNILERFSAQQFPDLHSELNLSSLELGDSALYFCASSVLGGPDYNEQFFGPGTRLTVL.